This TCR beta chain came from a study of T cells in Graves' hyperthyroidism and ophthalmopathy. General observations from the study: Ophthalmopathy was model-predicted a median around 6.1 months pre-onset.

This clonotype was counted at least ten times. What it recognizes is unknown. Per germline, CDR1 MNHEY and CDR2 SMNVEV (reference sequence). This CDR3 comprises 13 residues. Trimming pared 7 bases from V and 9 bases from J, leaving 16 bases between. RNA transcripts yielded amplified TCR beta CDR3 regions. The HTBI primer set drove a first-round RT-PCR of the TCR CDR3. In TCRdb, the multiplex PCR reads were re-called with MiXCR into one record per CDR3 protein. Of 400,000 or so distinct CDR3 sequences listed, about 14% are singletons. The V gene is TRBV27, the J gene TRBJ2-4, with D perhaps TRBD2 (6 bases). Sequenced input: blood. The TCR originated in a woman in her thirties with Graves' ophthalmopathy. The CDR3 loop reads CASTRTHGSIQYF. The CDR3 DNA sequence: TGTGCCAGCACCAGGACCCACGGGAGCATTCAGTACTTC.